This passage covers 25 T cell receptor beta chains from one sample sequenced in a study of blood T cells in healthy people across ages. Next came a second PCR, run for about 7 to 12 cycles, which used a sample-barcoded 5' primer along with a J-beta primer mix. TCRdb used MiXCR to reprocess the 5' RACE reads, holding one entry per CDR3 protein. The sample lists over 550,000 distinct CDR3 sequences; roughly 31% were seen once. Sample: blood. Receptors originate from a woman over 75 in good health.

A remark on this clonotype: Given a much more abundant clone one base away, this may be a read error. The chain uses TRBV29-1 and TRBJ2-5; 10 positions agree with TRBD1. The DNA matches TRBJ2-7 better at its end, which makes the J call doubtful. In germline, CDR1 is SQVTM, CDR2 ANQGSEA. This CDR3 is built from 13 residues. CDR3 amino acids: CSGGDRGRYEQYF. The CDR3, as DNA: TGCAGCGGGGGGGACAGGGGACGCTACGAGCAGTACTTC.

This clonotype has a count of ten or more. The chain is built from TRBV4-3 and TRBJ1-2; 7 positions agree with TRBD1. Germline values: CDR1 LGHNA, CDR2 YSLEER. There are 14 residues in the CDR3. J lost 0 bases, V lost 5 bases, and 3 bases had no gene match. CDR3 sequence reads: CASSWGQTNYGYTF. CDR3 coding DNA: TGCGCCAGCAGCTGGGGACAGACTAACTATGGCTACACCTTC.

This clonotype was found many times. The chain carries TRBV7-2 and TRBJ2-7; the D gene is possibly TRBD1 (5 bases). V lost 1 base, J lost 0 bases, and 13 bases lay in between. Germline V CDR1 and CDR2: SGHTA, FQGNSA. The CDR3 contains 16 residues. Written as DNA, the CDR3 is TGTGCCAGCAGCTTAGGGGCAGGGATGAGCTCCTACGAGCAGTACTTC. Its translation is CASSLGAGMSSYEQYF.

The chain joins TRBV7-2 to TRBJ1-5; D is ambiguous. The germline V gene encodes CDR1 SGHTA and CDR2 FQGNSA. The CDR3 length is 14 residues. The V and J ends lost 5 bases and 6 bases respectively, with 14 bases between them. DNA for the CDR3: TGTGCCAGCAGCCCCATGGCCGGGAGTCAGCCCCAGCATTTT. Its translation: CASSPMAGSQPQHF.

CDR3 in amino acids: CASSPVRLRGDTQYF. The CDR3 nucleotides are TGTGCCAGCAGTCCGGTGCGTCTCCGGGGAGATACGCAGTATTTT. The chain uses TRBV12-3 or TRBV12-4 and TRBJ2-3; weak D call: TRBD2 (5 bases). V dropped 5 bases and J dropped 5 bases, with 17 bases sitting between them. This CDR3 region has 15 residues.

A word on this clonotype: This may arise from a read error, as a much more abundant clone is one base away. The chain carries TRBV27 and TRBJ2-5; weak D call: TRBD1 (5 bases). The closer fit of TRBJ2-1 to the DNA end suggests the J call may be wrong. CDR1 is MNHEY and CDR2 is SMNVEV in the germline V gene (reference sequence). CDR3 length equals 15 residues. The CDR3 DNA reads as TGTGCCAGCAGTTTATTATCGGACACTCTCTACGAGCAGTTCTTC. It codes for CASSLLSDTLYEQFF.

This rearrangement joins TRBV7-2 to TRBJ2-5; 7 nucleotides align to TRBD1. The DNA matches TRBJ2-7 better at its end, which makes the J call doubtful. The CDR3 extends over 15 amino acids. Germline V gives CDR1 SGHTA, CDR2 FQGNSA. The CDR3 region has the DNA TGTGCCAGCAGCTTGACCGGGACAGCTTTTTACGAGCAGTACTTC. Its translation: CASSLTGTAFYEQYF.

Comments on this clonotype: A much larger clone is a single base away; this may be a read error. This chain connects TRBV11-1 to TRBJ2-7; D gene unclear. This CDR3 is built from 15 residues. CDR1 is SGHAT, CDR2 FQDESV, per germline (reference sequence). The germline V and J ends were trimmed by 6 bases and 2 bases, with 17 bases remaining between them. The CDR3: CASRVRNTAAYEQYF. The CDR3 region has the DNA TGTGCCAGCAGAGTGAGGAACACCGCGGCCTACGAGCAGTACTTC.

This clonotype showed up many times. The chain couples TRBV6-2 or TRBV6-3 to TRBJ2-5; D is uncertain. Germline V gene sequence: CDR1 MNHEY, CDR2 SVGEGT. This CDR3 is built from 15 residues. V lost 0 bases and J 1 base, leaving 9 bases between the germline ends. CDR3 bases: TGTGCCAGCAGTTACTCGAGAACAGCCCAAGAGACCCAGTACTTC. This sequence encodes CASSYSRTAQETQYF.

This clonotype was seen once. This chain uses TRBV3-1 with TRBJ2-5; the D gene is possibly TRBD2 (5 bases). CDR3 length: 14 residues. V gave up 5 bases and J gave up 4 bases, with 14 bases separating them. CDR1 LGHDT and CDR2 YNNKEL come from the germline V gene (reference sequence). Here the CDR3 reads CASSSWESGETQYF. The CDR3, as DNA: TGTGCCAGCAGCTCGTGGGAGAGTGGAGAGACCCAGTACTTC.

The rearrangement uses TRBV30 and TRBJ1-1; a weak D match, TRBD1 (6 bases). Germline assignment: CDR1 GTSNPN and CDR2 SVGIG (reference sequence). This CDR3 comprises 17 residues. V was clipped by 2 bases and J by 8 bases, with 27 bases between them. The CDR3 region has the DNA TGTGCCTGGAGTCTAACCTTCCGAGGGGGGATAGGTATGGAAGCTTTCTTT. As protein: CAWSLTFRGGIGMEAFF.

This chain uses TRBV20-1 with TRBJ2-4; D might be TRBD1 (6 bases). This CDR3 contains 14 residues. Germline V gives CDR1 DFQATT, CDR2 SNEGSKA (reference sequence). Trimming pared 6 bases from V and 15 bases from J, leaving 27 bases between. CDR3 nucleotides: TGCAGTGCAGCCCCCAGGGGCCTCCCCCCGCATTCGTACTTC. Its protein is CSAAPRGLPPHSYF.

This clonotype was counted many times. The chain carries TRBV5-6 and TRBJ2-7; D may correspond to TRBD1 or TRBD2 (6 bases each). Germline V gene sequence: CDR1 SGHDT, CDR2 YYEEEE. This CDR3 has 14 residues. The V end lost 4 bases, the J end lost 2 bases, and 13 bases lay between the germline ends. CDR3 residues: CASSKGGGPYEQYF. As DNA, the CDR3 is TGTGCCAGCAGCAAGGGGGGCGGACCCTACGAGCAGTACTTC.

Ten or more counts support this clonotype. This chain links TRBV18 with TRBJ2-7; D uncertain. The germline V and J ends were trimmed by 3 bases and 0 bases, with 9 bases remaining between them. This CDR3 comprises 14 residues. Germline CDR1 KGHSH, CDR2 LQKENI. This chain's CDR3 is CASSPALGSYEQYF. In DNA form, the CDR3 reads TGTGCCAGCTCACCCGCTCTAGGCTCCTACGAGCAGTACTTC.

This clonotype came up many times. The chain couples TRBV7-2 to TRBJ2-7, with D hard to call. The germline V gene encodes CDR1 SGHTA and CDR2 FQGNSA. Trimming shortened V by 4 bases and J by 0 bases, and 10 bases separated the two germline ends. This CDR3 has 14 residues. CDR3 DNA: TGTGCCAGCAGCTCCGGGCCGAGCTCCTACGAGCAGTACTTC. Protein sequence: CASSSGPSSYEQYF.

On this clonotype itself: A read error may explain this, as a much larger clone is one base away. The chain uses TRBV28 and TRBJ2-5; a possible D gene is TRBD2 (6 bases). The CDR3 is made up of 16 amino acids. Trimming stripped 3 bases from V and 2 bases from J, with 16 bases between. Germline V lookup: CDR1 MDHEN, CDR2 SYDVKM. The CDR3 DNA is TGTGCCAGCAGTTTCTATAGCGGAGTGGTACAAGAGACCCAGTACTTC. Residues: CASSFYSGVVQETQYF. Complete variable domain (other parts from reference TRBV28 and TRBJ2-5): DVKVTQSSRYLVKRTGEKVFLECVQDMDHENMFWYRQDPGLGLRLIYFSYDVKMKEKGDIPEGYSVSREKKERFSLILESASTNQTSMYLCASSFYSGVVQETQYFGPGTRLLVL.

This clonotype was counted ten times or more. The chain has TRBV6-1 and TRBJ2-7; D is uncertain. Trimming took off 3 bases at V and 5 bases at J, with 11 bases between the two ends. Germline CDR1 is MNHNS and CDR2 is SASEGT. CDR3 length: 13 residues. DNA for the CDR3: TGTGCCAGCAGTGACAGTCTCTTCCACGAGCAGTACTTC. This translates into CASSDSLFHEQYF.

A remark on this clonotype: A much larger clone is a single base away; this may be a read error. The chain couples TRBV27 to TRBJ2-7; 9 bases match TRBD1. Germline V CDR1 and CDR2: MNHEY, SMNVEV (reference sequence). The CDR3 extends over 15 amino acids. CDR3 sequence reads: CASRECGTGSSEQYF. The CDR3 DNA reads TGTGCCAGCAGAGAATGCGGGACAGGGTCCTCCGAGCAGTACTTC.

This clonotype was seen repeatedly, ten times or more. This chain connects TRBV2 to TRBJ1-2; no reliable D call. Trimming pared 1 base from V and 4 bases from J, leaving 13 bases between. Germline V gene sequence: CDR1 SNHLY, CDR2 FYNNEI. The CDR3 sequence is 15 residues long. In DNA form, the CDR3 reads TGTGCCAGCAGTGAAGATGTCGGGGTTTTCTATGGCTACACCTTC. Translating gives CASSEDVGVFYGYTF.

This clonotype has at least ten counts. The rearrangement joins TRBV7-8 to TRBJ2-7, with D hard to call. Germline CDR1 SGHVS, CDR2 FQNEAQ. This CDR3 spans 15 amino acids. The V end was cut by 4 bases, the J end by 0 bases, with 13 bases between. CDR3: CASSSNPTPSYEQYF. The CDR3 DNA reads as TGTGCCAGCAGCTCCAACCCGACACCCTCCTACGAGCAGTACTTC.

The chain carries TRBV20-1 and TRBJ1-5; D is ambiguous. Germline loops: CDR1 DFQATT, CDR2 SNEGSKA (reference sequence). Trimming shortened V by 3 bases and J by 2 bases, and 11 bases separated the two germline ends. This CDR3 is 14 amino acids long. The DNA for the CDR3 is TGCAGTGCTAGGGAGGGATGGGGCAATCAGCCCCAGCATTTT. Protein product: CSAREGWGNQPQHF.

This clonotype occurred many times. The chain recombines TRBV7-9 with TRBJ1-5, with TRBD1 matching 8 bases. CDR1 is SEHNR and CDR2 is FQNEAQ in the germline V gene (reference sequence). The junction had 7 bases not matched to a gene; V was cut back by 5 bases and J by 4 bases. This CDR3 is built from 15 residues. CDR3 coding DNA: TGTGCCAGCAGCCCGCCGGGACAGGTAAATCAGCCCCAGCATTTT. Encoded protein: CASSPPGQVNQPQHF.

The V call is TRBV5-6, the J call TRBJ1-2; tentatively, D is TRBD1 (5 bases). The CDR3 covers 13 residues. The ends were cut back, 4 bases at V and 5 bases at J, with 12 bases in the middle. The germline V gene encodes CDR1 SGHDT and CDR2 YYEEEE. Here the CDR3 reads CASSNPGGYGYTF. In nucleotides, the CDR3 is TGTGCCAGCAGCAACCCGGGGGGTTATGGCTACACCTTC.

This clonotype was observed a handful of times. Germline is not matched at one junction end, which may reflect a read error. V and J are TRBV5-4 and TRBJ1-2; weak D call: TRBD1 (5 bases). This CDR3 is 14 amino acids long. Germline V gene data show CDR1 as SGHNT and CDR2 as YYREEE (reference sequence). The CDR3 loop reads CARSLIGADYGYTF. The CDR3 bases are TGTGCCCGCAGCTTGATAGGGGCGGACTATGGCTACACCTTC. The full variable domain, its missing parts supplied by reference TRBV5-4 and TRBJ1-2, is ETGVTQSPTHLIKTRGQQVTLRCSSQSGHNTVSWYQQALGQGPQFIFQYYREEENGRGNFPPRFSGLQFPNYSSELNVNALELDDSALYLCARSLIGADYGYTFGSGTRLTVV.

The sample holds many counts of this clonotype. The rearrangement links TRBV10-3 to TRBJ2-4, with a weak D call TRBD2 (6 bases). The CDR3 loop spans 17 amino acids. Trimming removed 0 bases from V and 2 bases from J, with 14 bases in between. The germline V gene has CDR1 ENHRY and CDR2 SYGVKD. The CDR3: CAISESSGGATKNIQYF. CDR3 bases: TGTGCCATCAGTGAGTCAAGTGGAGGGGCGACCAAAAACATTCAGTACTTC.